The next 29 T cell receptor beta chains were all read from a single sample in a study of CD8 T cells in ankylosing spondylitis. Findings and limits, study-wide: Typical of ankylosing spondylitis blood, it appeared, was a TCR beta motif of fewer than ten highly homologous variants.

TCRdb reprocessed the 5' RACE reads via MiXCR and lists one record per CDR3 protein. The table records fewer than 450,000 distinct CDR3 sequences, more than 15% of them present only once. Their antigens are not known. Material for sequencing was blood, either unsorted or a sorted T cell fraction (not recorded which). Every receptor here comes from a male donor with ankylosing spondylitis.

This chain joins TRBV20-1 and TRBJ2-4; possibly TRBD2 for D (5 bases). The CDR3 consists of 15 residues. In germline, CDR1 is DFQATT, CDR2 SNEGSKA (reference sequence). Trimming pared 1 base from V and 0 bases from J, leaving 10 bases between. In nucleotides, the CDR3 is TGCAGTGCTAGAGGGGCGGCGGGAGCCAAAAACATTCAGTACTTC. This translates into CSARGAAGAKNIQYF.

This clonotype was detected many times. V is TRBV5-1 and J is TRBJ1-6; 7 nucleotides align to TRBD1. The length of the CDR3 is 15 residues. The V segment lost 5 bases and the J segment 5 bases; nucleotides outside the gene matches: 7. Per germline, CDR1 SGHRS and CDR2 YFSETQ. This CDR3 is CASSFQGQHNSPLHF. CDR3 nucleotide sequence: TGCGCCAGCAGTTTCCAGGGACAGCATAATTCACCCCTCCACTTT.

The V gene is TRBV7-2, the J gene TRBJ2-2; no firm D call. This CDR3 is built from 16 residues. Germline V CDR1 and CDR2: SGHTA, FQGNSA. The V and J ends lost 6 bases and 0 bases respectively, with 14 bases between them. The CDR3 sequence is CASRRAWTPNTGELFF. Here the CDR3 DNA reads TGTGCCAGCAGACGGGCGTGGACCCCGAACACCGGGGAGCTGTTTTTT. Full variable domain (outside the CDR3, taken from reference TRBV7-2 and TRBJ2-2): GAGVSQSPSNKVTEKGKDVELRCDPISGHTALYWYRQSLGQGLEFLIYFQGNSAPDKSGLPSDRFSAERTGGSVSTLTIQRTQQEDSAVYLCASRRAWTPNTGELFFGEGSRLTVL.

The genes are TRBV24-1 and TRBJ1-5, with D unclear. With 3 bases removed from V and 6 bases from J, the gap between germline ends came to 11 bases. CDR3 length: 14 amino acids. The germline V gene has CDR1 KGHDR and CDR2 SFDVKD. The CDR3: CATSDGRVGQPQHF. The CDR3 coding sequence is TGTGCCACCAGTGATGGTCGGGTTGGTCAGCCCCAGCATTTT.

The rearrangement joins TRBV12-3 or TRBV12-4 to TRBJ2-2; 11 bases fit TRBD2. The length of the CDR3 is 17 residues. The V segment lost 5 bases and the J segment 8 bases; nucleotides outside the gene matches: 13. The CDR3: CASSHGTSGSSTGELFF. For the CDR3, the DNA is TGTGCCAGCAGTCACGGGACTAGCGGAAGTTCAACAGGGGAGCTGTTTTTT.

This clonotype has at least ten counts. The rearrangement links TRBV20-1 to TRBJ1-2, with 8 bases matching TRBD1. J was trimmed by 0 bases and V by 1 base; bases with no gene match: 4. The germline CDR1 and CDR2 sequences are DFQATT and SNEGSKA (reference sequence). The CDR3 is made up of 15 amino acids. CDR3: CSARGTGTANYGYTF. DNA for the CDR3: TGCAGTGCTAGAGGGACAGGGACGGCTAACTATGGCTACACCTTC.

This clonotype was observed a handful of times. The rearrangement joins TRBV10-3 to TRBJ2-1; TRBD2 matches at 8 bases. The CDR3 sequence is 16 residues long. From germline, CDR1 is ENHRY and CDR2 SYGVKD. V shed 0 bases and J 3 bases; nucleotides not matched to a gene: 4. CDR3 amino acids: CAISESGLGGYNEQFF. Here the CDR3 DNA reads TGTGCCATCAGTGAGTCGGGACTAGGTGGCTACAATGAGCAGTTCTTC.

This chain connects TRBV28 to TRBJ2-7; D perhaps matches TRBD2 (6 bases). The CDR3 totals 15 residues. V gave up 3 bases and J gave up 0 bases, with 12 bases separating them. Germline lookup yields CDR1 MDHEN and CDR2 SYDVKM. CDR3 loop: CASSFWRGFSYEQYF. The CDR3 region has the DNA TGTGCCAGCAGTTTCTGGCGGGGATTCTCCTACGAGCAGTACTTC.

This clonotype has more than one count but fewer than ten. The chain combines TRBV7-3 with TRBJ2-2; TRBD2 matches at 7 bases. The V gene's germline CDR1 is SGHTA and CDR2 FQGTGA. The length of the CDR3 is 14 residues. V lost 6 bases and J lost 5; bases outside the gene matches: 6. CDR3 sequence reads: CASSVLAHTGELFF. The CDR3 DNA is TGTGCCAGCAGTGTACTAGCGCATACCGGGGAGCTGTTTTTT. The complete variable domain, with remaining parts taken from reference TRBV7-3 and TRBJ2-2, reads GAGVSQTPSNKVTEKGKYVELRCDPISGHTALYWYRQSLGQGPEFLIYFQGTGAADDSGLPNDRFFAVRPEGSVSTLKIQRTERGDSAVYLCASSVLAHTGELFFGEGSRLTVL.

The chain combines TRBV10-3 with TRBJ2-1; D gene ambiguous. V was cut by 3 bases and J by 0 bases, with 6 bases left in between. CDR1 and CDR2 (germline): ENHRY, SYGVKD. The CDR3 consists of 14 residues. The CDR3 DNA sequence: TGTGCCATCAGTGATCGAAGCTCCTACAATGAGCAGTTCTTC. This gives the protein CAISDRSSYNEQFF.

The chain has TRBV27 and TRBJ2-7; D call uncertain. Germline-derived CDR1 and CDR2 are MNHEY and SMNVEV (reference sequence). The V end lost 0 bases, the J end lost 2 bases, and 11 bases lay between the germline ends. This CDR3 has 15 amino acids. This CDR3 is CASSLSGLAPYEQYF. The DNA for the CDR3 is TGTGCCAGCAGTTTATCAGGGTTGGCGCCCTACGAGCAGTACTTC.

This clonotype was detected only a few times. The J gene is TRBJ1-1, the V gene TRBV27; no firm D call. CDR3 length equals 14 residues. Trimming removed 8 bases at V and 0 bases at J, with 13 bases between. CDR1 MNHEY and CDR2 SMNVEV come from the germline V gene (reference sequence). The CDR3 here is CASSRPGLNTEAFF. CDR3 nucleotides: TGTGCCAGCTCCAGGCCCGGACTGAACACTGAAGCTTTCTTT.

Ten or more counts support this clonotype. The rearrangement links TRBV29-1 to TRBJ1-2, with D possibly being TRBD1 (6 bases). CDR3 length equals 12 residues. V gave up 6 bases and J gave up 6 bases, with 14 bases separating them. The germline V gene encodes CDR1 SQVTM and CDR2 ANQGSEA. The CDR3 loop is CSVVRDTDGYTF. The DNA for the CDR3 is TGCAGCGTCGTCCGGGACACTGATGGCTACACCTTC. Full variable domain (outside the CDR3, taken from reference TRBV29-1 and TRBJ1-2): SAVISQKPSRDICQRGTSLTIQCQVDSQVTMMFWYRQQPGQSLTLIATANQGSEATYESGFVIDKFPISRPNLTFSTLTVSNMSPEDSSIYLCSVVRDTDGYTFGSGTRLTVV.

This clonotype was detected many times. V and J are TRBV12-3 or TRBV12-4 and TRBJ2-1; D remains unclear. V was pared by 2 bases and J by 7 bases, with 3 bases between. CDR3 length: 11 amino acids. CDR3 protein: CASSLRNEQFF. The CDR3 coding sequence is TGTGCCAGCAGTTTAAGAAATGAGCAGTTCTTC.

The chain couples TRBV5-1 to TRBJ1-4, with no clear D. With 4 bases removed from V and 0 bases from J, the gap between germline ends came to 16 bases. Looked up from germline, CDR1 is SGHRS and CDR2 is YFSETQ. This CDR3 region has 17 residues. Here the CDR3 DNA reads TGCGCCAGCAGCATACGCCCGCAGGCCGCAACTAATGAAAAACTGTTTTTT. It is translated as CASSIRPQAATNEKLFF.

The chain links TRBV7-3 to TRBJ1-2; the D is unclear. Germline V gene sequence: CDR1 SGHTA, CDR2 FQGTGA. Between the trimmed V and J ends, which lost 3 bases and 7 bases, there was a span of 15 bases. This CDR3 has 14 amino acids. The CDR3 nucleotides are TGTGCCAGCAGCTTCCCCACCTCGGTCCGTGGCTACACCTTC. Its protein is CASSFPTSVRGYTF.

V is TRBV12-3 or TRBV12-4 and J is TRBJ1-1; TRBD1 matches at 9 bases. CDR3 length: 14 residues. Trimming at V came to 6 bases and at J to 1 base, leaving 3 bases not matched to a gene. Written as DNA, the CDR3 is TGTGCCAGCAGGAGGGACAGGGAGAACACTGAAGCTTTCTTT. Translating it yields CASRRDRENTEAFF.

This sequence joins TRBV20-1 and TRBJ2-7; 12 nucleotides match TRBD2. The CDR3 runs to 13 residues. Per germline, CDR1 DFQATT and CDR2 SNEGSKA (reference sequence). V lost 5 bases to trimming and J lost 5 bases; unmatched junction nucleotides: 4. In DNA, the CDR3 is TGCAGTGCTCCTAGCGGGGGGGGACACGAGCAGTACTTC. Amino acid sequence: CSAPSGGGHEQYF.

This clonotype has at least ten counts. This chain uses TRBV28 with TRBJ2-7; tentative D call: TRBD2 (6 bases). Germline V CDR1 and CDR2: MDHEN, SYDVKM. The CDR3 is 14 amino acids. Trimming removed 5 bases at V and 2 bases at J, with 13 bases between. The CDR3 region is CASSIGGPPYEQYF. CDR3 bases: TGTGCCAGCAGTATCGGGGGTCCCCCCTACGAGCAGTACTTC.

In its sample, this clonotype was seen many times. V gene TRBV6-1 combines with J gene TRBJ1-2, with D hard to call. CDR1 and CDR2 (germline): MNHNS, SASEGT. CDR3 size: 13 residues. V lost 6 bases to trimming and J lost 0 bases, with 8 bases between them. As DNA, the CDR3 is TGTGCCAGCAGCCGGACTTCTAACTATGGCTACACCTTC. The encoded protein is CASSRTSNYGYTF.

Ten or more counts support this clonotype. The chain carries TRBV20-1 and TRBJ2-5; D is uncertain. Looked up from germline, CDR1 is DFQATT and CDR2 is SNEGSKA (reference sequence). The CDR3 is made up of 13 amino acids. V was cut by 2 bases and J by 0 bases, with 7 bases left in between. CDR3 residues: CSARHPYQETQYF. DNA for the CDR3: TGCAGTGCTAGACACCCGTACCAAGAGACCCAGTACTTC.

The chain employs TRBV7-9 and TRBJ2-2; D gene unclear. The V end was cut by 5 bases, the J end by 5 bases, with 18 bases between. The CDR3 totals 16 residues. Germline CDR1 and CDR2: SEHNR and FQNEAQ (reference sequence). The CDR3 here is CASSHLSEGKTGELFF. The CDR3 DNA sequence: TGTGCCAGCAGCCATCTATCCGAAGGGAAAACCGGGGAGCTGTTTTTT.

This clonotype was observed a few times. This chain uses TRBV6-2 or TRBV6-3 with TRBJ2-7, with 9 bases lining up with TRBD2. Trimming took 4 bases from V and 0 from J; bases not matched to a gene: 7. Germline V gives CDR1 MNHEY, CDR2 SVGEGT. CDR3 size: 16 residues. The CDR3 sequence is CASSSPATSGSYEQYF. The CDR3 DNA is TGTGCCAGCAGTTCCCCCGCGACTAGCGGCTCCTACGAGCAGTACTTC.

This clonotype has only one observation. The chain uses TRBV10-3 and TRBJ2-7; 10 nucleotides align to TRBD2. Trimming cost V 0 bases and J 9 bases; bases outside gene matches: 8. This CDR3 has 15 residues. The germline V gene has CDR1 ENHRY and CDR2 SYGVKD. The CDR3 is CAISESSGGTSVQYF. CDR3 DNA sequence: TGTGCCATCAGTGAGTCGAGCGGCGGGACTAGCGTGCAGTACTTC.

The chain carries TRBV12-3 or TRBV12-4 and TRBJ1-5, with D unresolved. Trimming cost V 2 bases and J 6 bases, with 8 bases left between them. The CDR3 length is 13 residues. As DNA, the CDR3 is TGTGCCAGCAGTTTAAGATCGCGTCAGCCCCAGCATTTT. Protein sequence: CASSLRSRQPQHF.

This clonotype was seen only once. The chain has TRBV30 and TRBJ2-7; D remains ambiguous. The V and J ends lost 1 base and 4 bases respectively, with 8 bases between them. Germline lookup yields CDR1 GTSNPN and CDR2 SVGIG (reference sequence). The CDR3 spans 12 residues. CDR3 region: CAWSDAGYEQYF. The CDR3 nucleotides are TGTGCCTGGAGTGACGCAGGTTACGAGCAGTACTTC.

Notes on this clonotype: With a much larger clone just one base away, this may be a read error. This chain's CDR3 is CASCLGTSGTNEQFF. For the CDR3, the DNA is TGTGCCAGCTGCCTCGGGACTAGCGGGACCAATGAGCAGTTCTTC. The chain uses TRBV3-1 and TRBJ2-1, with TRBD2 matching 13 bases. This CDR3 contains 15 residues. Germline CDR1 LGHDT, CDR2 YNNKEL (reference sequence). V was pared by 8 bases and J by 6 bases, with 7 bases of the junction left unmatched.

V gene TRBV7-9 combines with J gene TRBJ2-1, with D possibly being TRBD2 (7 bases). The length of the CDR3 is 16 residues. Per germline, CDR1 SEHNR and CDR2 FQNEAQ (reference sequence). The ends were cut back, 5 bases at V and 5 bases at J, with 19 bases in the middle. The CDR3 reads CASSPTFGGAHNEQFF. The CDR3 region has the DNA TGTGCCAGCAGCCCCACCTTTGGGGGGGCCCACAATGAGCAGTTCTTC. Based on the CDR3 plus reference TRBV7-9 and TRBJ2-1, the full variable domain is DTGVSQNPRHKITKRGQNVTFRCDPISEHNRLYWYRQTLGQGPEFLTYFQNEAQLEKSRLLSDRFSAERPKGSFSTLEIQRTEQGDSAMYLCASSPTFGGAHNEQFFGPGTRLTVL.

V gene TRBV18 combines with J gene TRBJ2-3; weak D call: TRBD2 (6 bases). V lost 3 bases, J lost 2 bases, and 9 bases lay in between. Looked up from germline, CDR1 is KGHSH and CDR2 is LQKENI. The CDR3 covers 14 residues. The DNA for the CDR3 is TGTGCCAGCTCACCGGAGGGTCACACAGATACGCAGTATTTT. Protein sequence: CASSPEGHTDTQYF.